One and the same sample provided the 15 T cell receptor beta chains below, sequenced in a study of T cells in Graves' hyperthyroidism and ophthalmopathy. RNA transcripts were the template for amplifying TCR beta CDR3 regions. TCR CDR3 regions were first amplified by RT-PCR with HTBI primers. MiXCR, applied by TCRdb to the multiplex PCR reads, yields one record per CDR3 protein. The table lists 80,000 to 100,000 distinct CDR3 sequences, roughly 40% of them singletons. Sequencing was done on a sample of peripheral blood or thyroid tissue (not recorded which). The receptors were gathered from a woman aged 30 to 39 with Graves' hyperthyroidism.

This clonotype is labeled as medium-sized. The chain joins TRBV25-1 to TRBJ1-2; a weak D match, TRBD1 (5 bases). Germline V CDR1 and CDR2: MGHDK, SYGVNS. CDR3 size: 12 residues. With 6 bases removed from V and 8 bases from J, the gap between germline ends came to 13 bases. In DNA form, the CDR3 reads TGTGCCAGCAGCGGGACGGGAGTGGGCTACACCTTC. The encoded protein is CASSGTGVGYTF.

The CDR3 bases are TGTGCCAGCAGTGCCTCAGTGAACACTGAAGCTTTCTTT. Residues: CASSASVNTEAFF. The rearrangement uses TRBV25-1 and TRBJ1-1; D is uncertain. The CDR3 has 13 amino acids. The germline CDR1 and CDR2 sequences are MGHDK and SYGVNS. V lost 4 bases, J lost 0 bases, and 6 bases lay in between.

The sample holds many counts of this clonotype. The V call is TRBV15, the J call TRBJ1-3; a possible D gene is TRBD1 (5 bases). V was trimmed by 7 bases and J by 0 bases, leaving 13 bases between them. CDR1 is LNHNV and CDR2 is YYDKDF in the germline V gene (reference sequence). The CDR3 is made up of 15 amino acids. CDR3 bases: TGTGCCACCATGCGGGGGGAGACCTCTGGAAACACCATATATTTT. Translated, it gives CATMRGETSGNTIYF.

This clonotype showed up many times. This rearrangement joins TRBV20-1 to TRBJ2-5, with D hard to call. The CDR3 covers 11 residues. V lost 6 bases and J 0 bases, leaving 5 bases between the germline ends. The V gene's germline CDR1 is DFQATT and CDR2 SNEGSKA (reference sequence). In nucleotides, the CDR3 is TGCAGTGCGGAGCACCAAGAGACCCAGTACTTC. This sequence encodes CSAEHQETQYF.

This clonotype was seen many times. The chain has TRBV12-3 or TRBV12-4 and TRBJ1-2, with TRBD1 identical over 11 bases. The trim removed 5 bases at V and 3 bases at J, leaving 14 bases unmatched. This CDR3 region has 18 residues. CDR3 in amino acids: CASSPGTGGVIWYYGYTF. The CDR3 coding sequence is TGTGCCAGCAGTCCCGGGACAGGGGGAGTCATTTGGTACTATGGCTACACCTTC.

This clonotype was picked up a small number of times. The chain carries TRBV5-4 and TRBJ2-5, with 15 bases lining up with TRBD2. CDR3 size: 17 residues. The germline V gene has CDR1 SGHNT and CDR2 YYREEE (reference sequence). Unmatched junction bases numbered 7, after V lost 4 bases and J lost 3 bases. CDR3 bases: TGTGCCAGCAGCCCCGGACTAGCGGGAGGGCCGGAAGAGACCCAGTACTTC. This gives the protein CASSPGLAGGPEETQYF.

V and J are TRBV5-1 and TRBJ1-1; 9 bases match TRBD1. The germline CDR1 and CDR2 sequences are SGHRS and YFSETQ. Germline trimming cut 4 bases from V and 8 bases from J; bases unmatched to any gene: 3. CDR3 length equals 12 residues. CDR3 residues: CASSRDRAEAFF. In nucleotides, the CDR3 is TGCGCCAGCAGCCGGGACAGGGCAGAAGCTTTCTTT.

Comment on this clonotype: A read error is likely, as this CDR3 ends without the conserved phenylalanine or tryptophan. Because the CDR3's place on the DNA is in doubt, the DNA is left out and the CDR3 is given as listed by TCRdb. The rearrangement uses TRBV20-1 and TRBJ2-2; the table assigns TRBD1, which was not confirmed against the DNA. The germline CDR1 and CDR2 sequences are DFQATT and SNEGSKA (reference sequence). The CDR3 length is 9 residues, termini included. CDR3 amino acids: CSARAGTGV.

The sample holds many counts of this clonotype. The rearrangement links TRBV5-1 to TRBJ2-7; no definite D call. Looked up from germline, CDR1 is SGHRS and CDR2 is YFSETQ. The CDR3 extends over 14 amino acids. Trimming removed 3 bases from V and 5 bases from J, with 15 bases in between. The CDR3 DNA sequence: TGCGCCAGCAGCTGGGGTCCCCAGAGAGACGAGCAGTACTTC. It encodes CASSWGPQRDEQYF.

This clonotype was observed many times. The CDR3 region has the DNA TGCAGTGCTAGATGGACTAGTGCAGAGACCCAGTACTTC. Translation gives CSARWTSAETQYF. The V gene is TRBV20-1, the J gene TRBJ2-5; 7 positions match TRBD2. The CDR3 extends over 13 amino acids. The germline gives CDR1 DFQATT, CDR2 SNEGSKA (reference sequence). J gave up 4 bases and V 2 bases, and 4 bases lay outside the gene matches.

This clonotype was seen only a few times. The J gene is TRBJ2-7, the V gene TRBV5-6; 10 bases are shared with TRBD2. Germline V lookup: CDR1 SGHDT, CDR2 YYEEEE. With V trimmed by 8 bases and J by 6 bases, 8 bases remained unmatched. CDR3 length: 13 amino acids. CDR3 loop: CASSGRPPPEQYF. CDR3 nucleotides: TGTGCCAGTAGCGGGAGGCCCCCCCCCGAGCAGTACTTC.

The V call is TRBV28, the J call TRBJ2-3, with TRBD1 matching 7 bases. V shed 5 bases, J shed 2 bases, and the junction held 7 bases outside the gene matches. Germline V CDR1 and CDR2: MDHEN, SYDVKM. The CDR3 runs to 15 residues. CDR3 nucleotide sequence: TGTGCCAGCAGTGAGGGGACAGAGCCCACAGATACGCAGTATTTT. This encodes CASSEGTEPTDTQYF.

V and J are TRBV28 and TRBJ1-2, with D possibly matching TRBD1 (5 bases). Trimming took 6 bases from V and 2 from J, leaving 19 bases between them. Germline V gene lookup returns CDR1 MDHEN and CDR2 SYDVKM. The CDR3 totals 16 residues. The CDR3 loop is CASSRGRNLRNYGYTF. The DNA for the CDR3 is TGTGCCAGCAGCCGGGGACGGAACCTCAGGAACTATGGCTACACCTTC.

The V and J genes are TRBV11-2 and TRBJ1-1; 7 bases are a match to TRBD1. The CDR3 is 15 residues long. The V and J ends lost 6 bases and 1 base, in that order; junction bases with no gene match: 8. Germline-derived CDR1 and CDR2 are SGHAT and FQNNGV. CDR3 amino acids: CASRSPGQKNTEAFF. The CDR3 DNA is TGTGCCAGCAGATCCCCGGGACAGAAGAACACTGAAGCTTTCTTT.

This clonotype was seen repeatedly, ten times or more. The V and J genes are TRBV4-2 and TRBJ2-7; D is undetermined. CDR1 LGHNA and CDR2 YNFKEQ come from the germline V gene. The CDR3 extends over 15 amino acids. V lost 3 bases to trimming and J lost 3 bases, with 15 bases between them. Written as DNA, the CDR3 is TGTGCCAGCAGCCATGGGGTGGGCAGATTCTACGAGCAGTACTTC. It yields the protein CASSHGVGRFYEQYF.